Listed below are T cell receptor beta chains from one sample, sequenced in a study of metastatic and nonmetastatic thyroid tumors. Through MiXCR, TCRdb re-clonotyped the PCR reads. The table records 30,000 to 35,000 clones, about 15% of them present only once. Sequencing used blood. These receptors all come from a female donor with papillary thyroid cancer or a benign thyroid nodule (not recorded which). Some clones in this sample may be carry-over from other donors' samples. Both conserved end residues are part of each CDR3. D genes are given only for firm matches. Size is stated for part of the rows, as once, few or many counts, or as a class when the clone is expanded.

j_call v_call d_call cdr3_length clone_size cdr3_nt cdr3_aa
TRBJ1-4 TRBV5-1 NA 16 medium-sized TGCGCCAGCAGCTTGGACCCGGGGGTGTTTAATGAAAAACTGTTTTTT CASSLDPGVFNEKLFF
TRBJ1-1 TRBV5-1 NA 15 NA TGCGCCAGCAGCTTAGGGGGGACGATGAACACTGAAGCTTTCTTT CASSLGGTMNTEAFF
TRBJ2-6 TRBV5-6 TRBD1 15 many TGTGCCAGCAGCTGGACAGGGACTGGGGCCAACGTCCTGACTTTC CASSWTGTGANVLTF
TRBJ2-7 TRBV9 NA 14 medium-sized TGTGCCAGCAGCGTAGAGCAGGGGCCTCGAGAGCAGTACTTC CASSVEQGPREQYF
TRBJ2-1 TRBV6-4 TRBD1 15 NA TGTGCCAGCAGCCGGGACAGGTTAATGGCGAATGAGCAGTTCTTC CASSRDRLMANEQFF
TRBJ2-3 TRBV6-4 TRBD2 20 NA TGTGCCAGCAGTGGCTTGGGACTAGCGGGGGAGGCTAGCGGAACAGATACGCAGTATTTT CASSGLGLAGEASGTDTQYF
TRBJ1-5 TRBV28 NA 13 many TGTGCCAGCAGATCTACTCCGGGACTCCCCCAGCATTTT CASRSTPGLPQHF
TRBJ1-3 TRBV2 TRBD1 15 few TGTGCCAGCAGAGACAGGGGGAGCTCTGGAAACACCATATATTTT CASRDRGSSGNTIYF
TRBJ2-7 TRBV7-7 TRBD1 13 many TGTGCTAGCAGCTCCGGGACAGGAGCCGAGCAGTACTTC CASSSGTGAEQYF
TRBJ2-7 TRBV7-9 NA 14 many TGTGCCAGCAGCCAGGTGAGGCCTTTCTACGAGCAGTACTTC CASSQVRPFYEQYF
TRBJ2-5 TRBV6-2/TRBV6-3 NA 10 many TGTGCCAGCAGGGGGGAGACCCAGTACTTC CASRGETQYF
TRBJ2-1 TRBV29-1 TRBD2 18 many TGCAGCCCTTCCTCCGGGACTAGCGAACACAGGTCCTACAATGAGCAGTTCTTC CSPSSGTSEHRSYNEQFF
TRBJ2-7 TRBV4-2 NA 17 many TGTGCCAGCAGCCGGTCAGGGGGTGCCGGGACTAGTTACGAGCAGTACTTC CASSRSGGAGTSYEQYF
TRBJ2-7 TRBV20-1 NA 14 many TGCAGTGCTAGGGGACCTAGAAATTACTACGAGCAGTACTTC CSARGPRNYYEQYF
TRBJ2-7 TRBV20-1 NA 13 few TGCAGTGCGGACCCTAGGGGCTCCTACGAGCAGTACTTC CSADPRGSYEQYF
TRBJ2-7 TRBV14 TRBD2 19 NA TGTGCCAGCAGCCAAGAGTATTCCTGGGGGGGTGGCGCGGCCTACGAGCAGTACTTC CASSQEYSWGGGAAYEQYF
TRBJ2-5 TRBV3-1 NA 11 many TGTGCCAGCAGCCTGTCGGGGACCCAGTACTTC CASSLSGTQYF
TRBJ2-1 TRBV6-4 TRBD2 15 NA TGTGCCAGCATCCGACTAGCGGGAAGCGGGAATGATCAGTTCTTC CASIRLAGSGNDQFF
TRBJ2-2 TRBV5-1 NA 12 few TGCGCCTCGAGGGCGAACACCGGGGAGCTGTTTTTT CASRANTGELFF
TRBJ1-1 TRBV5-4 TRBD1 18 NA TGTGCCAGCAGCTGGAACCTCAAACAGGGGCTAAGGAACACTGAAGCTTTCTTT CASSWNLKQGLRNTEAFF
TRBJ1-1 TRBV6-1 NA 13 many TGTGCCAGCAGCTATGCCGTGAACACTGAAGCTTTCTTT CASSYAVNTEAFF
TRBJ1-4 TRBV19 TRBD1 14 few TGTGCCAGTAGACCGGACAGGGGGGTGGAGAAACTGTTTTTT CASRPDRGVEKLFF
TRBJ2-4 TRBV20-1 TRBD2 18 many TGCAGTGCTATCCAAATACTAGCGGGAGAGCCAGGCGCGAACATTCAGTACTTC CSAIQILAGEPGANIQYF
TRBJ2-5 TRBV28 TRBD2 15 NA TGTGCCAGCAACGTGGGACTAGCGGGACAGGATACCCAGTACTTC CASNVGLAGQDTQYF
TRBJ2-2 TRBV5-1 NA 15 many TGCGCCAGCAGCTTACAGGGAGGGAACACCGGGGAGCTGTTTTTT CASSLQGGNTGELFF
TRBJ1-2 TRBV29-1 NA 17 many TGCAGCGTTTTACCCTCTTTGTGGGGGTCCAACCACTATGGCTACACCTTC CSVLPSLWGSNHYGYTF
TRBJ1-2 TRBV19 NA 13 many TGTGCCAGTAGTGAACAGGGTTGGGATGGCTACACCTTC CASSEQGWDGYTF
TRBJ1-1 TRBV13 NA 14 once TGTGCCAGCAGCTTAGCGTCTGGGTTCACTGAAGCTTTCTTT CASSLASGFTEAFF
TRBJ2-7 TRBV28 TRBD2 13 NA TGTGCCAGCAGCACCGGGGACTATCGGAGGCAGTACTTC CASSTGDYRRQYF
TRBJ2-4 TRBV19 NA 14 NA TGTGCCAGTAGCCGACAGTTAGCCAAAAACATTCAGTACTTC CASSRQLAKNIQYF
TRBJ1-1 TRBV12-3/TRBV12-4 NA 14 NA TGTGCCAGCAGTCCCCAACTATGGGGAACTGAAGCTTTCTTT CASSPQLWGTEAFF
TRBJ1-3 TRBV28 NA 17 NA TGTGCCAGCAGTTTATGTCGGGCAACCGGCTCTGGAAACGCCATATATTTT CASSLCRATGSGNAIYF
TRBJ2-1 TRBV29-1 NA 14 many TGCAGCGTTACCGTTGGGGGCCTTTTATCCGAGCAGTTCTTC CSVTVGGLLSEQFF
TRBJ2-5 TRBV5-1 NA 13 many TGCGCCAGCAGCGGGGGACCTCGAGAGACCCAGTACTTC CASSGGPRETQYF
TRBJ1-1 TRBV18 NA 13 few TGTGCCAGCTCACCGGCCAGTAACACTGAAGCTTTCTTT CASSPASNTEAFF
TRBJ2-3 TRBV18 NA 15 many TGTGCCAGCTCACCAGGCGGAACCCGGGCAGATACGCAGTATTTT CASSPGGTRADTQYF
TRBJ2-1 TRBV20-1 TRBD2 16 many TGCAGTGCCCGGGGGACTAGCGTATTCTCCTACAATGAGCAGTTCTTC CSARGTSVFSYNEQFF
TRBJ2-5 TRBV6-1 NA 15 few TGTGCCAGCAGTGGGGCCGGTGGGGAGCAAGAGACCCAGTACTTC CASSGAGGEQETQYF
TRBJ2-3 TRBV5-6 NA 15 many TGTGCCAGCAGCTTCGGAACGGCTGGGCCAGATACGCAGTATTTT CASSFGTAGPDTQYF
TRBJ2-1 TRBV11-2 NA 14 many TGTGCCAGCAGCTTAGGGGGGACCTACAATGAGCAGTTCTTC CASSLGGTYNEQFF
TRBJ1-2 TRBV6-1 TRBD1 13 many TGTGCCAGCAGTCTGCAGGGGGCGAACGGCTACACCTTC CASSLQGANGYTF
TRBJ2-1 TRBV5-6 NA 15 many TGTGCCAGCAGCCTAGTAGGTGGCTCCTACAATGAGCAGTTCTTC CASSLVGGSYNEQFF